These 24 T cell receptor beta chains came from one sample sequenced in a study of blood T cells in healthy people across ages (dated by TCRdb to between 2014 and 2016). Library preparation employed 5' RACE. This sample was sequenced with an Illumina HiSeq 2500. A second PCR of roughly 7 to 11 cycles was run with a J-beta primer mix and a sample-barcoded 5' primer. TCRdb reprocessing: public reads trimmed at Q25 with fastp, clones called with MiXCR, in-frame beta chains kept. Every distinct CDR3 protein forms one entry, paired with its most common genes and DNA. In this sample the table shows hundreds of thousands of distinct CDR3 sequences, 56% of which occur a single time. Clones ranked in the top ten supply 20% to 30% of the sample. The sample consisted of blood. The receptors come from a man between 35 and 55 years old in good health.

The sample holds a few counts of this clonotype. The CDR3 region is CSALTGTGDQPQHF. The DNA for the CDR3 is TGCAGTGCCTTAACCGGGACAGGGGACCAGCCCCAGCATTTT. The chain has TRBV20-1 and TRBJ1-5; 10 nucleotides agree with TRBD1. In germline, CDR1 is DFQATT, CDR2 SNEGSKA (reference sequence). The CDR3 totals 14 residues. Trimming cost V 6 bases and J 7 bases; bases outside gene matches: 9.

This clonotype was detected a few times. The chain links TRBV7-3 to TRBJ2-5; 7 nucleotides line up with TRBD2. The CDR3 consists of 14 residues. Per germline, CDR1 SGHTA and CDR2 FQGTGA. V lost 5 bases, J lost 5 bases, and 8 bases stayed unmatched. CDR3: CASSPQGGDETQYF. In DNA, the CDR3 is TGTGCCAGCAGCCCCCAGGGAGGGGATGAGACCCAGTACTTC.

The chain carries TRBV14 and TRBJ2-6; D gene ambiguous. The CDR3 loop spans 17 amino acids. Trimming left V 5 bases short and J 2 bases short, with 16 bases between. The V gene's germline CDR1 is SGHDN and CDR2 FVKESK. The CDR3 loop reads CASSSQGWKAGANVLTF. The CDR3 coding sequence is TGTGCCAGCAGCTCCCAAGGGTGGAAAGCTGGGGCCAACGTCCTGACTTTC.

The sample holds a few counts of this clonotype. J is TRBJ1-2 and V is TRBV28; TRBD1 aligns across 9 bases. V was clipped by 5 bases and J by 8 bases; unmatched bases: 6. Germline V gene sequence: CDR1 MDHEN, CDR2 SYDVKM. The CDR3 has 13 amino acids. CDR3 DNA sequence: TGTGCCAGCAGTGGACAGGGGATGGTCGGCTACACCTTC. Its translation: CASSGQGMVGYTF.

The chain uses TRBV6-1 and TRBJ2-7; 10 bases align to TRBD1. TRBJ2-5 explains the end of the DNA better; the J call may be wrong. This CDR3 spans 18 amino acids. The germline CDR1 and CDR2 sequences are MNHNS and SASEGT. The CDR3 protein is CASSVGRQGAIGRETQYF. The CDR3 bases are TGTGCCAGCAGCGTGGGTCGACAGGGGGCGATAGGCCGAGAGACCCAGTACTTC.

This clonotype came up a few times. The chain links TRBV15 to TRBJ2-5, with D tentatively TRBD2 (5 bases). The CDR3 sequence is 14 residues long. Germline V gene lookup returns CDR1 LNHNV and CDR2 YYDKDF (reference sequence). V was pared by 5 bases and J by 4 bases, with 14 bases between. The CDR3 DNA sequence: TGTGCCACCAGCCGTAGAGCGGACCTAGAGACCCAGTACTTC. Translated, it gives CATSRRADLETQYF.

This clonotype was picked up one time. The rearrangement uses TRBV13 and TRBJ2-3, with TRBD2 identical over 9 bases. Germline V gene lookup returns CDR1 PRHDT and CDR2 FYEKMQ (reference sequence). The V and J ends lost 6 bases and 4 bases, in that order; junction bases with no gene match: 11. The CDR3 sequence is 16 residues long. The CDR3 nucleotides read TGTGCCAGCAGTAAAGTGCGGGGGGGCCAGGCAGATACGCAGTATTTT. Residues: CASSKVRGGQADTQYF.

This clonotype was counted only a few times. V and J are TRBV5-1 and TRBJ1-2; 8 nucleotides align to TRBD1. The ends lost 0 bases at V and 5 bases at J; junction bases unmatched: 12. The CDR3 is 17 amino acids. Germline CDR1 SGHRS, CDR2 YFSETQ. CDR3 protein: CASSLEGDPGTGYGYTF. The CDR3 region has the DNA TGCGCCAGCAGCTTGGAAGGAGACCCCGGGACAGGATATGGCTACACCTTC.

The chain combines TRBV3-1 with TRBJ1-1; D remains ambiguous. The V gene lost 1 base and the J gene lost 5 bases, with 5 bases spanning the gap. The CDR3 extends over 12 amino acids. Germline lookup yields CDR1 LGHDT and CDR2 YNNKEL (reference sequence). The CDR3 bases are TGTGCCAGCAGCCAAGGGTTGACTGAAGCTTTCTTT. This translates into CASSQGLTEAFF.

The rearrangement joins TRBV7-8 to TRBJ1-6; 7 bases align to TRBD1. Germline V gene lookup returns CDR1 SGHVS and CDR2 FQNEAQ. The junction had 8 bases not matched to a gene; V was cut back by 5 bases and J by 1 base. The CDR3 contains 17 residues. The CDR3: CASSRDSLQSYNSPLHF. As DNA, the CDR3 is TGTGCCAGCAGCCGGGACAGCCTTCAATCCTATAATTCACCCCTCCACTTT.

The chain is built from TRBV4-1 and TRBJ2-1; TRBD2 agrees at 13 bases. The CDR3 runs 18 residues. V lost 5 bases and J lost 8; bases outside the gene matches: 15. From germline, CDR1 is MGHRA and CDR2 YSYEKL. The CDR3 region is CASSNPWTSGSQWDEQFF. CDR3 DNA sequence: TGCGCCAGCAGCAACCCTTGGACTAGCGGGAGTCAGTGGGATGAGCAGTTCTTC.

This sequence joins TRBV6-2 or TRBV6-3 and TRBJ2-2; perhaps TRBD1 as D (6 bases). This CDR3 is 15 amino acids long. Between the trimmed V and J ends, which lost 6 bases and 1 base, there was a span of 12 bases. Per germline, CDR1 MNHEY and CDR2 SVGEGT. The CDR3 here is CASSRGQMNTGELFF. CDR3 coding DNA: TGTGCCAGCAGCCGCGGACAGATGAACACCGGGGAGCTGTTTTTT.

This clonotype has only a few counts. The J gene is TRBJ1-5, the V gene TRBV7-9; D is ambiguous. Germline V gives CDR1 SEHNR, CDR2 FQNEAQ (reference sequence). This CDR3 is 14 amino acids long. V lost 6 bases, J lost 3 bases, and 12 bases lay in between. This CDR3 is CASRESGDNQPQHF. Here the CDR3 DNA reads TGTGCCAGCAGAGAATCCGGGGACAATCAGCCCCAGCATTTT.

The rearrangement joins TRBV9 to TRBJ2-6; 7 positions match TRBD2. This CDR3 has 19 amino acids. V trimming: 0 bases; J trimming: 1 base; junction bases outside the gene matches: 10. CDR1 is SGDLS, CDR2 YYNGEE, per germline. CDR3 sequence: CASSVAKAGPNSGANVLTF. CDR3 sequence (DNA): TGTGCCAGCAGCGTAGCTAAAGCGGGGCCCAATTCTGGGGCCAACGTCCTGACTTTC.

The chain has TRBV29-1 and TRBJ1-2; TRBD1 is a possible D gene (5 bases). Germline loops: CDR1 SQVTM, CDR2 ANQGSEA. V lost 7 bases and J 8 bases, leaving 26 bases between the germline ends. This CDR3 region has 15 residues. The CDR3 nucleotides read TGCAGCGGATCACCTTGGACGTCCGGGGGTGGCGGCTACACCTTC. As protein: CSGSPWTSGGGGYTF.

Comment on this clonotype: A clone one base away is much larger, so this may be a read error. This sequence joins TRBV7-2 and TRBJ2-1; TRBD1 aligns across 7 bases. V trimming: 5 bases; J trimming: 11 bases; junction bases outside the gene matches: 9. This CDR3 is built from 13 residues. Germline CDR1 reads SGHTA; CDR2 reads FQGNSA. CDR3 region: CASSDRVGVQQFF. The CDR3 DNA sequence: TGTGCCAGCAGCGACAGGGTGGGCGTTCAGCAGTTCTTC.

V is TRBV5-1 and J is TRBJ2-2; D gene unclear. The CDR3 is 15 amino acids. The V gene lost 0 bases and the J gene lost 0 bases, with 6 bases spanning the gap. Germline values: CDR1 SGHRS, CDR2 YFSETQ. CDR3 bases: TGCGCCAGCAGCTTGGTGGTAGCGAACACCGGGGAGCTGTTTTTT. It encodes CASSLVVANTGELFF.

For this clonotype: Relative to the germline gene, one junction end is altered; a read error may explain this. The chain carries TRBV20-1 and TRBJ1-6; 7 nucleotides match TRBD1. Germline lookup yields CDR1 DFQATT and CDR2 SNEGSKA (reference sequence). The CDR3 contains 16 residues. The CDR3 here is CSARDREKAYNSPLHF. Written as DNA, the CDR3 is TGCAGTGCAAGAGACAGGGAAAAGGCCTATAATTCACCCCTCCACTTT.

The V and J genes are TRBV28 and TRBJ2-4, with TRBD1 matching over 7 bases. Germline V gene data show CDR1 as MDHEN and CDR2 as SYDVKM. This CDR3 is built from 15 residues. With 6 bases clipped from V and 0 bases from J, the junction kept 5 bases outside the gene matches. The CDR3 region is CASSPGQLAKNIQYF. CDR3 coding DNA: TGTGCCAGCAGCCCGGGACAGCTAGCCAAAAACATTCAGTACTTC.

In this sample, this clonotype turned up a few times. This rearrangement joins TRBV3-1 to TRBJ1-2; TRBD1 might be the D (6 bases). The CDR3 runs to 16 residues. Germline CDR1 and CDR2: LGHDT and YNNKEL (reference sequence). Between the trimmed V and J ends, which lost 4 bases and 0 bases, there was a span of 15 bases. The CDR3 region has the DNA TGTGCCAGCAGCCTAGGGGGAGATGCTGCTAACTATGGCTACACCTTC. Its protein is CASSLGGDAANYGYTF.

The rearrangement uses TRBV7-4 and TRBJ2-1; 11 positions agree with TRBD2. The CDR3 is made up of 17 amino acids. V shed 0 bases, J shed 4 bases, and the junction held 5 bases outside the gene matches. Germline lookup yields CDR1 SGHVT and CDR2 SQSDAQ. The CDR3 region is CASSLAGRLAGYNEQFF. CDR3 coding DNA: TGTGCCAGCAGCTTAGCGGGTCGACTAGCGGGGTACAATGAGCAGTTCTTC. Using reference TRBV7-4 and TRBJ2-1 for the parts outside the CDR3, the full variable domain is GAGVSQSPRYKVAKRGRDVALRCDSISGHVTLYWYRQTLGQGSEVLTYSQSDAQRDKSGRPSGRFSAERPERSVSTLKIQRTEQGDSAVYLCASSLAGRLAGYNEQFFGPGTRLTVL.

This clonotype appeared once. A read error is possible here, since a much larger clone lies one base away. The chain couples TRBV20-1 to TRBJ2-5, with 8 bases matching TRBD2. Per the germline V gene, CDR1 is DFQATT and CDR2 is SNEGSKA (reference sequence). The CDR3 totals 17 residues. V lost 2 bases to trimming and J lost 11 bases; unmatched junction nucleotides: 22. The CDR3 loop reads CSARNSGGGRLNNEQYF. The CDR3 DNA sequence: TGCAGTGCTAGAAACTCGGGAGGGGGACGCCTCAACAATGAGCAGTACTTC.

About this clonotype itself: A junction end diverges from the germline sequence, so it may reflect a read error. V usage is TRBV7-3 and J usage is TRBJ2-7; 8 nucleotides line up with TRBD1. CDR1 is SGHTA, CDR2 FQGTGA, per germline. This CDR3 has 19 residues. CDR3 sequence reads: CAGSAKTGESDPGSYEQYF. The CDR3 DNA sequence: TGTGCCGGCAGCGCTAAGACAGGGGAATCGGATCCCGGCTCCTACGAGCAGTACTTC.

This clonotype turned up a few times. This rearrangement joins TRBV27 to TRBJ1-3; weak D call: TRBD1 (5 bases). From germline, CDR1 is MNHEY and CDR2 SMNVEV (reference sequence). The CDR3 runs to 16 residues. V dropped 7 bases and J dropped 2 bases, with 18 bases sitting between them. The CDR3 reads CASTEVGPGAGNTIYF. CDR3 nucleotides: TGTGCCAGCACTGAGGTGGGGCCGGGGGCTGGAAACACCATATATTTT.